These T cell receptor beta chains were read from a single sample in a study of T cells in Graves' hyperthyroidism and ophthalmopathy. Each CDR3 protein gets one entry after TCRdb re-called the multiplex PCR reads with MiXCR. The profile shows 350,000 to 400,000 distinct CDR3 sequences, about 18% of them singletons. Sequencing used blood. These receptors all come from a woman under 30 with Graves' hyperthyroidism. The CDR3 runs from the conserved cysteine through the conserved F or W. A D gene is named only where the DNA matches it firmly. Some rows mark clone size as missing; the rest say once, few, many or name a class of expanded clone.

J | V | size | D | DNA | CDR3
TRBJ1-5 | TRBV27 | many | TRBD1 | TGTGCCAGCAGTTCCGATGACAGGGCTGGGAGCAATCAGCCCCAGCATTTT | CASSSDDRAGSNQPQHF
TRBJ1-1 | TRBV24-1 | many | NA | TGTGCCACCAGTGATTACTCCGGGACTCCTGAGGAGACTTTCTTT | CATSDYSGTPEETFF
TRBJ1-1 | TRBV11-2 | many | NA | TGTGCCAGCAGCCACTCTCGCAGCTACTCCGAAGCTTTCTTT | CASSHSRSYSEAFF
TRBJ2-7 | TRBV30 | many | TRBD2 | TGTGCCTGGAGTCCCGGGGGGAACTCCTACGAGCAGTACTTC | CAWSPGGNSYEQYF
TRBJ2-7 | TRBV20-1 | many | NA | TGCAGTGCTAGGGGGGGCCAGTCCTACGAGCAGTACTTC | CSARGGQSYEQYF
TRBJ2-5 | TRBV18 | many | NA | TGTGCCAGCTCACCCTATGTCCGCGAGACCCAGTACTTC | CASSPYVRETQYF
TRBJ1-1 | TRBV4-1 | many | TRBD1 | TGCGCCAGCAGCCAAGGACAGGGGGGGACTGAAGCTTTCTTT | CASSQGQGGTEAFF
TRBJ2-7 | TRBV4-1 | few | TRBD2 | TGCGCCAGCAGTCCCCCGGGGAGACTAGCGGGGGGAATTAGATACGAGCAGTACTTC | CASSPPGRLAGGIRYEQYF
TRBJ2-3 | TRBV5-1 | few | TRBD2 | TGCGCCAGCAGCTTGTTAAGGACTAGCGGCACAGATACGCAGTATTTT | CASSLLRTSGTDTQYF
TRBJ1-1 | TRBV14 | many | NA | TGTGCCAGCAGTGAAGGGGGAACGGGCAGGAACACTGAAGCTTTCTTT | CASSEGGTGRNTEAFF
TRBJ1-1 | TRBV5-1 | NA | NA | TGCGCCAGCAGCTTGGTTGCGCCGGGAGAGACTGAAGCTTTCTTT | CASSLVAPGETEAFF